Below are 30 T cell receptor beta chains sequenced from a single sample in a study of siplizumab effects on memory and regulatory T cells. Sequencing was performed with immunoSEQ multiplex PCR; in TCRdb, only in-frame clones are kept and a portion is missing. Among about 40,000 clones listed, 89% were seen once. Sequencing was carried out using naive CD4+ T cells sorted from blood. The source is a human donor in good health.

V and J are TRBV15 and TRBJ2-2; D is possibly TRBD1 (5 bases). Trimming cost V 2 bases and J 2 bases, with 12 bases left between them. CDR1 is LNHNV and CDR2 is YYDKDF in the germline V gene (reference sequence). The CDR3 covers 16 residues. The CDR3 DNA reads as TGTGCCACCAGCAGAACTCTGACAGATAACACCGGGGAGCTGTTTTTT. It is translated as CATSRTLTDNTGELFF.

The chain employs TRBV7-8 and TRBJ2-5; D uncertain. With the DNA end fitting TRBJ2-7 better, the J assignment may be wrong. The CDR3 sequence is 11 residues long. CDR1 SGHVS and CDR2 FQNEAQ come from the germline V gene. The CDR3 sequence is CASSLVYEQYF. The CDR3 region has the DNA TGTGCCAGCAGCTTGGTATACGAGCAGTACTTC.

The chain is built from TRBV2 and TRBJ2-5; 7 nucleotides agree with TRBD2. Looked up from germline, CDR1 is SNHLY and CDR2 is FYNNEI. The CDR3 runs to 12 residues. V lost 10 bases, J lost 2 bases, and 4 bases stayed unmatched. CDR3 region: CAIAGIQETQYF. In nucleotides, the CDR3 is TGTGCCATAGCGGGTATTCAAGAGACCCAGTACTTC.

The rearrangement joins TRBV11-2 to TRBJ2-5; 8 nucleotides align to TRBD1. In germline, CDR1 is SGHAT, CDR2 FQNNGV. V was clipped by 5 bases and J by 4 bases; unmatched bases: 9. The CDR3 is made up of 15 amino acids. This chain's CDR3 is CASSLGQDVRETQYF. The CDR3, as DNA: TGTGCCAGCAGCCTGGGACAGGATGTGCGAGAGACCCAGTACTTC. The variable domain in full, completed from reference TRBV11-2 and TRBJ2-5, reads EAGVAQSPRYKIIEKRQSVAFWCNPISGHATLYWYQQILGQGPKLLIQFQNNGVVDDSQLPKDRFSAERLKGVDSTLKIQPAKLEDSAVYLCASSLGQDVRETQYFGPGTRLLVL.

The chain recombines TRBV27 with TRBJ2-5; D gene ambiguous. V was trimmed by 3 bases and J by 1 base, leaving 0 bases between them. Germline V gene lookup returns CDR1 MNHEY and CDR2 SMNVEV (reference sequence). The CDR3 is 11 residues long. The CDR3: CASSFQETQYF. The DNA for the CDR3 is TGTGCCAGCAGTTTCCAAGAGACCCAGTACTTC.

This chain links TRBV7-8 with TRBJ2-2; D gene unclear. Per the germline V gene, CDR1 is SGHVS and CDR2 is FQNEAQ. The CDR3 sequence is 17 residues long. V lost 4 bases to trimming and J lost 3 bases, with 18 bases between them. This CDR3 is CASSWFGTTSHTGELFF. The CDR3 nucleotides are TGTGCCAGCAGCTGGTTTGGCACCACGAGCCACACCGGGGAGCTGTTTTTT.

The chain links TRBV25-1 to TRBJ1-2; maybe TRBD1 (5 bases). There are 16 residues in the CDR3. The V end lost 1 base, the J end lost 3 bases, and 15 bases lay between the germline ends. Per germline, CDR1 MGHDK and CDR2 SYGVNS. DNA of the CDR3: TGTGCCAGCAGTGAATTTGCAGGGAACGGACACTATGGCTACACCTTC. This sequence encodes CASSEFAGNGHYGYTF.

The CDR3 DNA follows: TGTGCCAGCAGCTTAGCGCCGACCCCTACGGAGCAGTACTTC. Translated, it gives CASSLAPTPTEQYF. The rearrangement uses TRBV7-6 and TRBJ2-7, with D uncertain. Between the trimmed V and J ends, which lost 0 bases and 7 bases, there was a span of 13 bases. From germline, CDR1 is SGHVS and CDR2 FNYEAQ. This CDR3 comprises 14 residues.

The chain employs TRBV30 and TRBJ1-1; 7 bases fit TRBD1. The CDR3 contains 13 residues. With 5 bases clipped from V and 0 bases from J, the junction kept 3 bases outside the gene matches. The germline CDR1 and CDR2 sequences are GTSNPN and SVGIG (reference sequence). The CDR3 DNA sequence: TGTGCCTGGGTGGGACAGTTGAACACTGAAGCTTTCTTT. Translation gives CAWVGQLNTEAFF.

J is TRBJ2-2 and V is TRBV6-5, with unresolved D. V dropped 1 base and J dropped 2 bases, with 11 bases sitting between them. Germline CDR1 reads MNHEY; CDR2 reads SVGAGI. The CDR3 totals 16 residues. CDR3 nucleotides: TGTGCCAGCAGTTACTATCCTACACTAAACACCGGGGAGCTGTTTTTT. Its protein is CASSYYPTLNTGELFF.

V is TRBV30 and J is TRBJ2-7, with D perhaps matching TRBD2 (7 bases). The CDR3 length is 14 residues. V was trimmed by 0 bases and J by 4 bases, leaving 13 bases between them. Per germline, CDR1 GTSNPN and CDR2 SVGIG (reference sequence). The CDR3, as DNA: TGTGCCTGGAGTGTAGGGGGGGGGTCATACGAGCAGTACTTC. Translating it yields CAWSVGGGSYEQYF.

DNA of the CDR3: TGTGCCAGCAGCGTAAACAGGGACACTGAAGCTTTCTTT. Protein sequence: CASSVNRDTEAFF. This sequence joins TRBV7-8 and TRBJ1-1; a possible D gene is TRBD1 (6 bases). Germline CDR1 is SGHVS and CDR2 is FQNEAQ. Between the trimmed V and J ends, which lost 5 bases and 3 bases, there was a span of 10 bases. CDR3 length equals 13 residues.

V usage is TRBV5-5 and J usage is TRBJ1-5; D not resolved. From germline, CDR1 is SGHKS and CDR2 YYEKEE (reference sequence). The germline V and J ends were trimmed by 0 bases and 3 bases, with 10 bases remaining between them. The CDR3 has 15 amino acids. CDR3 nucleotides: TGTGCCAGCAGCTTGGAGGCGGCCCCCAATCAGCCCCAGCATTTT. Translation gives CASSLEAAPNQPQHF.

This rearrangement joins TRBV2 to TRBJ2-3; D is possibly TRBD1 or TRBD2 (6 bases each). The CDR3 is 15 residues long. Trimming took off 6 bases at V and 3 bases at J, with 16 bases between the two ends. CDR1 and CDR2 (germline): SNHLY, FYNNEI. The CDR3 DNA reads TGTGCCAGCAGGGATTCGGGGGCGGGGACAGATACGCAGTATTTT. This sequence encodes CASRDSGAGTDTQYF.

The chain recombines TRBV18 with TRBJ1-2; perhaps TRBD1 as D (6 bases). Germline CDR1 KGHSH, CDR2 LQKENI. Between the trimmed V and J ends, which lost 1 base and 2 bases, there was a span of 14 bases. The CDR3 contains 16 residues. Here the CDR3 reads CASSPQRDTVNYGYTF. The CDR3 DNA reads TGTGCCAGCTCACCACAGCGGGACACGGTGAACTATGGCTACACCTTC.

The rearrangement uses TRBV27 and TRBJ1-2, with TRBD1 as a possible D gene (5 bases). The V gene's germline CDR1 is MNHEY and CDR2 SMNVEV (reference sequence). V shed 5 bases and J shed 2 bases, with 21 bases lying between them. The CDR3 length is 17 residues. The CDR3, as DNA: TGTGCCAGCAGTCCTCGGGCAGGGCTACCCTCCAACTATGGCTACACCTTC. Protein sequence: CASSPRAGLPSNYGYTF.

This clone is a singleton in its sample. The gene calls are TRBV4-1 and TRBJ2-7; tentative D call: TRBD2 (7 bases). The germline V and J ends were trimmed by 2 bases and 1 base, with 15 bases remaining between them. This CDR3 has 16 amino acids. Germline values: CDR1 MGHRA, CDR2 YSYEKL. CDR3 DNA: TGCGCCAGCAGCCAATCTGGGAGGGGGGGATCCTACGAGCAGTACTTC. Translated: CASSQSGRGGSYEQYF.

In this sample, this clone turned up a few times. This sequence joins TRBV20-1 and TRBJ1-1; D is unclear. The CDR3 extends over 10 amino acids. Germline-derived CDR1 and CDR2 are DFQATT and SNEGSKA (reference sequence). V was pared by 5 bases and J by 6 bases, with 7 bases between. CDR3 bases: TGCAGTGCTGGGCCCGCTGAAGCTTTCTTT. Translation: CSAGPAEAFF.

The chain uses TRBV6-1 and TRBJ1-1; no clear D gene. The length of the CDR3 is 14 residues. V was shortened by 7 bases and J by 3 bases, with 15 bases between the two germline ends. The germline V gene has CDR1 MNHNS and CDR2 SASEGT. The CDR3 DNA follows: TGTGCCAGCACCAGATCTCCCTCGGACACTGAAGCTTTCTTT. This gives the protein CASTRSPSDTEAFF.

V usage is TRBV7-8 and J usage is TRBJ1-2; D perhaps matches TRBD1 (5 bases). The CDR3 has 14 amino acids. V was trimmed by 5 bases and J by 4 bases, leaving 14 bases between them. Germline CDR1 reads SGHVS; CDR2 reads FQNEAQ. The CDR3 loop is CASSPYLDTYGYTF. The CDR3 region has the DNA TGTGCCAGCAGCCCATATTTGGACACCTATGGCTACACCTTC. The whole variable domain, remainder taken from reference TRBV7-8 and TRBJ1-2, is GAGVSQSPRYKVAKRGQDVALRCDPISGHVSLFWYQQALGQGPEFLTYFQNEAQLDKSGLPSDRFFAERPEGSVSTLKIQRTQQEDSAVYLCASSPYLDTYGYTFGSGTRLTVV.

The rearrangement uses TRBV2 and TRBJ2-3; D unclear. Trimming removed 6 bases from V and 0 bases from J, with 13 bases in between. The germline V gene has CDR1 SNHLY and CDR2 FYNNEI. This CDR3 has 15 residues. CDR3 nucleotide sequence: TGTGCCAGCAGAGGGCTCCAAGCAAGCACAGATACGCAGTATTTT. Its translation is CASRGLQASTDTQYF.

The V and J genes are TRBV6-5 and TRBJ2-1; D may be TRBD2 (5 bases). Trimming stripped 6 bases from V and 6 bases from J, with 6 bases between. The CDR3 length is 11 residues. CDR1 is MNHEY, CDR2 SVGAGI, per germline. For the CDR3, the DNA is TGTGCCAGCAGGGGGAGCAATGAGCAGTTCTTC. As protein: CASRGSNEQFF.

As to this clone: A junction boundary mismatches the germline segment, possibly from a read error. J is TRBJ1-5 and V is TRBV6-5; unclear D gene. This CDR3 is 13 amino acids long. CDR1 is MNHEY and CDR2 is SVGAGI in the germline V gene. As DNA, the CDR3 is TGTGCCAGCGGAATAGTTAGCAATCGGCCCCAGCATTTT. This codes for CASGIVSNRPQHF.

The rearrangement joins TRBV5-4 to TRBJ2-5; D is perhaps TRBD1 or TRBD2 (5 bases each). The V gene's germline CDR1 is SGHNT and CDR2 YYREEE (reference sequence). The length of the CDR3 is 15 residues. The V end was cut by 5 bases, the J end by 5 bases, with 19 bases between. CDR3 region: CASRVGPTKGETQYF. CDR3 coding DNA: TGTGCCAGCAGGGTGGGACCCACAAAAGGGGAGACCCAGTACTTC. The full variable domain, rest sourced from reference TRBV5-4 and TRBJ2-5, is ETGVTQSPTHLIKTRGQQVTLRCSSQSGHNTVSWYQQALGQGPQFIFQYYREEENGRGNFPPRFSGLQFPNYSSELNVNALELDDSALYLCASRVGPTKGETQYFGPGTRLLVL.

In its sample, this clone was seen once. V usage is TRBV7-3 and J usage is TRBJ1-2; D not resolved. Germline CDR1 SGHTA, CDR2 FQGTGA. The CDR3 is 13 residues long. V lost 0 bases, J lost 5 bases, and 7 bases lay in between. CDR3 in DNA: TGTGCCAGCAGCTTAACGGGAGGGTATGGCTACACCTTC. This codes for CASSLTGGYGYTF. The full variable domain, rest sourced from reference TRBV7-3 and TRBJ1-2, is GAGVSQTPSNKVTEKGKYVELRCDPISGHTALYWYRQSLGQGPEFLIYFQGTGAADDSGLPNDRFFAVRPEGSVSTLKIQRTERGDSAVYLCASSLTGGYGYTFGSGTRLTVV.

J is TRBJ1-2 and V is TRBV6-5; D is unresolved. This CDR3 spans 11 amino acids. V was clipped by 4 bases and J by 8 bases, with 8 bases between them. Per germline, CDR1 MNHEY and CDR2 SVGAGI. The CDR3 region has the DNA TGTGCCAGCAGTTCATTCGAGGGCTACACCTTC. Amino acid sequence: CASSSFEGYTF.

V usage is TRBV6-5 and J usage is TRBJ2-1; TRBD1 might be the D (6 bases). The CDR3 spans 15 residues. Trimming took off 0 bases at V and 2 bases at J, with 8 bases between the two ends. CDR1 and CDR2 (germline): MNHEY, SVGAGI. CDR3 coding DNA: TGTGCCAGCAGTTACTCGAACAGGGCCTACAATGAGCAGTTCTTC. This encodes CASSYSNRAYNEQFF.

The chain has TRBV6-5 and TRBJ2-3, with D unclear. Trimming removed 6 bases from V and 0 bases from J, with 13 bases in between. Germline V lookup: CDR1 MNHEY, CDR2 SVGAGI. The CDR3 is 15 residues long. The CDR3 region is CASRIKTESTDTQYF. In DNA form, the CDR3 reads TGTGCCAGCAGGATAAAGACGGAGAGCACAGATACGCAGTATTTT.

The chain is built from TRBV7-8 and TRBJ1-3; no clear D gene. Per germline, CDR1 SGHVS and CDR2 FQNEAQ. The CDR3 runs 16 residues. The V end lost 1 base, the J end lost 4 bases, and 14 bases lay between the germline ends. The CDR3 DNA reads TGTGCCAGCAGCTTAGTTTTACGGTCAGAGGGAAACACCATATATTTT. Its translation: CASSLVLRSEGNTIYF.

The CDR3 region is CASSLGLAGTDTQYF. CDR3 DNA sequence: TGTGCCAGCAGTCTAGGACTAGCGGGCACAGATACGCAGTATTTT. The chain carries TRBV6-5 and TRBJ2-3; 10 bases line up with TRBD2. The germline CDR1 and CDR2 sequences are MNHEY and SVGAGI. The CDR3 covers 15 residues. Trimming took 5 bases from V and 1 from J; bases not matched to a gene: 3.